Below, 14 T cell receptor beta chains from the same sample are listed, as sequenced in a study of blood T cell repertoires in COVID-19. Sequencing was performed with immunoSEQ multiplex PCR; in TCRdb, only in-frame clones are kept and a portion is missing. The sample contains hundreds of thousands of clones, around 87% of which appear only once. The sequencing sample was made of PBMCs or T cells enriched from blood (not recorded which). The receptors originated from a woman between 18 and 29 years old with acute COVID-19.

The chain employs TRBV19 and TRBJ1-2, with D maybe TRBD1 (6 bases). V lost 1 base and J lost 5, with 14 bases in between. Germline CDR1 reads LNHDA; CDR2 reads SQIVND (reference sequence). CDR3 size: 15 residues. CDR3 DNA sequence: TGTGCCAGTAGTATAGGAGGCAGGGGCGAATATGGCTACACCTTC. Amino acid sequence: CASSIGGRGEYGYTF.

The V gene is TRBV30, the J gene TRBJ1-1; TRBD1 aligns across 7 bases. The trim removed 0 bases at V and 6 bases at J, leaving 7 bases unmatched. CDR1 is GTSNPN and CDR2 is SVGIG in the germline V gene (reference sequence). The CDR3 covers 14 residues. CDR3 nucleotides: TGTGCCTGGAGTGTGGGCCGAGGGGGCGCTGAAGCTTTCTTT. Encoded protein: CAWSVGRGGAEAFF. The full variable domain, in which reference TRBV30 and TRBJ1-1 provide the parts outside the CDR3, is SQTIHQWPATLVQPVGSPLSLECTVEGTSNPNLYWYRQAAGRGLQLLFYSVGIGQISSEVPQNLSASRPQDRQFILSSKKLLLSDSGFYLCAWSVGRGGAEAFFGQGTRLTVV.

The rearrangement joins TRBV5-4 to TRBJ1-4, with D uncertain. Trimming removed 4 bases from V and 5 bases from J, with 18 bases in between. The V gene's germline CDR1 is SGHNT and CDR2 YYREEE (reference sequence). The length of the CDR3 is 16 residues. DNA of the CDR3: TGTGCCAGCAGCCTAAGGTTGGCCGGAGGGAATGAAAAACTGTTTTTT. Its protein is CASSLRLAGGNEKLFF.

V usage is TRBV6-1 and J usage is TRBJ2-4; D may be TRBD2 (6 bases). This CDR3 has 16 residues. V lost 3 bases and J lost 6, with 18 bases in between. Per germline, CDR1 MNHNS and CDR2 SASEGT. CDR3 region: CASSDAGLPRGNIQYF. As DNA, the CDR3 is TGTGCCAGCAGTGACGCGGGGCTACCTAGGGGAAACATTCAGTACTTC.

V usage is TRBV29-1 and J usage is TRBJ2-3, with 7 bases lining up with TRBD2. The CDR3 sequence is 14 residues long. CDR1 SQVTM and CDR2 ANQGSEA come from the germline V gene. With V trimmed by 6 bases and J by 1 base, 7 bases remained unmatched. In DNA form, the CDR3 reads TGCAGCGTGGGATGGAGCGGGGGCACAGATACGCAGTATTTT. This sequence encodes CSVGWSGGTDTQYF.

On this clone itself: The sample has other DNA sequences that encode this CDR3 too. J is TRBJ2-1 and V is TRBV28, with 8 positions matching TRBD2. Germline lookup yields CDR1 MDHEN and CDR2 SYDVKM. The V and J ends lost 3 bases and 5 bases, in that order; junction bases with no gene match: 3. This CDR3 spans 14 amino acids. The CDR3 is CASSLSGGNNEQFF. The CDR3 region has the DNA TGTGCCAGCAGTTTGAGCGGGGGAAACAATGAGCAGTTCTTC.

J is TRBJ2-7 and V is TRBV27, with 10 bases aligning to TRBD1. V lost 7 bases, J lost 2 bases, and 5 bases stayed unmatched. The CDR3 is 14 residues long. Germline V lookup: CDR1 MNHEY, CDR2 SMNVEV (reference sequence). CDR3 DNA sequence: TGTGCCAGCACTTCGGGACAGGGGACCTACGAGCAGTACTTC. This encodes CASTSGQGTYEQYF.

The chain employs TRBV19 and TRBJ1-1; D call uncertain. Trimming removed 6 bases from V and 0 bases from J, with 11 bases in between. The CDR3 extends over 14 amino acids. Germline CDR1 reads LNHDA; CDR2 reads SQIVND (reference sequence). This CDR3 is CASRKGELNTEAFF. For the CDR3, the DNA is TGTGCCAGTAGAAAGGGAGAGCTGAACACTGAAGCTTTCTTT. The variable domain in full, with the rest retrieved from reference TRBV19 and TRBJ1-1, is DGGITQSPKYLFRKEGQNVTLSCEQNLNHDAMYWYRQDPGQGLRLIYYSQIVNDFQKGDIAEGYSVSREKKESFPLTVTSAQKNPTAFYLCASRKGELNTEAFFGQGTRLTVV.

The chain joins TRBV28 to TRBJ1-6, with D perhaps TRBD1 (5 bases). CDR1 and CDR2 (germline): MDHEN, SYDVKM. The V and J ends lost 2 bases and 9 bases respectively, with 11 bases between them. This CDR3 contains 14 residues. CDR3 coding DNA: TGTGCCAGCAGTTTAGGCCAGGGTGGTTCACCCCTCCACTTT. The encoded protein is CASSLGQGGSPLHF. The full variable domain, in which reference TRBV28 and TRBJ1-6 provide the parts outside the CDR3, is DVKVTQSSRYLVKRTGEKVFLECVQDMDHENMFWYRQDPGLGLRLIYFSYDVKMKEKGDIPEGYSVSREKKERFSLILESASTNQTSMYLCASSLGQGGSPLHFGNGTRLTVT.

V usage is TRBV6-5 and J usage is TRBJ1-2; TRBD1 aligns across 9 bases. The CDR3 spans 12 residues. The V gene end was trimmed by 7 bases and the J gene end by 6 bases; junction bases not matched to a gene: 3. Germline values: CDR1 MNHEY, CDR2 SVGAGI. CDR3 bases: TGTGCCAGCACCAGACAGGGGGATGGCTACACCTTC. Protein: CASTRQGDGYTF.

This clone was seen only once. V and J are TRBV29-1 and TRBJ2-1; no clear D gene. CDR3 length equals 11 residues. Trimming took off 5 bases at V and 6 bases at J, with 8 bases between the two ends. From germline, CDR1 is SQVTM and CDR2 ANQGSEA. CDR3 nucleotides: TGCAGCGTTCTCCCCCTCAATGAGCAGTTCTTC. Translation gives CSVLPLNEQFF.

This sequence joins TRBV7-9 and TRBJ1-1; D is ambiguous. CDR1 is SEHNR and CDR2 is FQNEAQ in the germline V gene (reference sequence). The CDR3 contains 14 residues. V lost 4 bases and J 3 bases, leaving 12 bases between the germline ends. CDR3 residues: CASSSLVRDTEAFF. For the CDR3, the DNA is TGTGCCAGCAGCTCCCTTGTTCGGGACACTGAAGCTTTCTTT.

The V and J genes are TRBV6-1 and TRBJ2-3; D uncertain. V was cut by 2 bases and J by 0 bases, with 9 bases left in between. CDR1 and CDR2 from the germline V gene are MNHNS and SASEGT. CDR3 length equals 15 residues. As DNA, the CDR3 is TGTGCCAGCAGTGAAAGAAGAACTAGCACAGATACGCAGTATTTT. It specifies CASSERRTSTDTQYF.

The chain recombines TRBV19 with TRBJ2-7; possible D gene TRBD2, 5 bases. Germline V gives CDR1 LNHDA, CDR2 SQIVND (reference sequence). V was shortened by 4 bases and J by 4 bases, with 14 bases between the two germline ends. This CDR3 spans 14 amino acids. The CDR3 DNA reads TGTGCCAGTAGTAACGGGATTCGAGATTACGAGCAGTACTTC. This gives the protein CASSNGIRDYEQYF.